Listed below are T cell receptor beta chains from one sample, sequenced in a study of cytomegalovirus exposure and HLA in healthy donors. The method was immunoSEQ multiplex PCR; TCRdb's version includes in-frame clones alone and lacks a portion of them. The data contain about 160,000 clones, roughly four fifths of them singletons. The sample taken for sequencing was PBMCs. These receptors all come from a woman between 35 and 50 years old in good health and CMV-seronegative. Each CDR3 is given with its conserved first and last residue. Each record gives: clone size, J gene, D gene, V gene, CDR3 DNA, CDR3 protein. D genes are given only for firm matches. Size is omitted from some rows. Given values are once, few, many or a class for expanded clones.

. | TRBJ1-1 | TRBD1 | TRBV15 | TGTGCCACCAGCGCTAAACAGGGGTGGACTGAAGCTTTCTTT | CATSAKQGWTEAFF
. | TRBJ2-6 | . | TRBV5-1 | TGCGCCAGCAGCTTGGCTCCAGGGATCTCTGGGGCCAACGTCCTGACTTTC | CASSLAPGISGANVLTF
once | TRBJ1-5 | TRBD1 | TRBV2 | TGTGCCAGCAGGCAGGGGGGTACAACGGGGCAGCCCCAGCATTTT | CASRQGGTTGQPQHF
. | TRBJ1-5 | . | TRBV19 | TGTGCCAGTAGTCCGCCGGGTGGATATAGCAATCAGCCCCAGCATTTT | CASSPPGGYSNQPQHF
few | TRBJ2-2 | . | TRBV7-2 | TGTGCCAGCAGCTTAGTGGGGAGTGCCGGGGAGCTGTTTTTT | CASSLVGSAGELFF
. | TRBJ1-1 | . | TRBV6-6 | TGTGCCAGCAGTTACACGGGGGAAGCTTTCTTT | CASSYTGEAFF
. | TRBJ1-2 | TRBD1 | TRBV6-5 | TGTGCCAGCAGACGGGGACAGGGGAACTATGGCTACACCTTC | CASRRGQGNYGYTF
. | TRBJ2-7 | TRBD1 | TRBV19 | TGTGCCAGTAGCCTAGACAGGGGTAGATACTACGAGCAGTACTTC | CASSLDRGRYYEQYF
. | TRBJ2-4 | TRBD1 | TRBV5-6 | TGTGCCAGCAGCCCGGACAGGGGCCCCGTACTAGCCAAAAACATTCAGTACTTC | CASSPDRGPVLAKNIQYF
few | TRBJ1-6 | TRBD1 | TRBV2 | TGTGCCAGCTCGGGACAGGCTAACTATAATTCACCCCTCCACTTT | CASSGQANYNSPLHF
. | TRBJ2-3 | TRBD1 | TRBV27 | TGTGCCAGCAGTTTCCGGGACAGGGTCACAGATACGCAGTATTTT | CASSFRDRVTDTQYF
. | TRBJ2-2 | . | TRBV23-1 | TGCGCCAGCAGTCGACTGCCCGCGGGGGCACGGGAGCTGTTTTTT | CASSRLPAGARELFF
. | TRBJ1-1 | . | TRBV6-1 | TGTGCCAGCAGTGAAAGTAACAGGCACATCCAATTAACTGAAGCTTTCTTT | CASSESNRHIQLTEAFF
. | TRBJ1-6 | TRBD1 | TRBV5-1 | TGCGCCAGCAGCTCAGATTTCCGGGACAGAAGTCTCCACTTT | CASSSDFRDRSLHF
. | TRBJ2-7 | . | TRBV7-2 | TGTGCCAGCAGCTTCCGGACAGGGAGGGAATACGAGCAGTACTTC | CASSFRTGREYEQYF
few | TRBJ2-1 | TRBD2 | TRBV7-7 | TGTGCCAGCAGCTTTGACGTTAGCGGGAATGAGCAGTTCTTC | CASSFDVSGNEQFF
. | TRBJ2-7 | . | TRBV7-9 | TGTGCCAGCAGCTTTACCGGGGGAAGCTACGAGCAGTACTTC | CASSFTGGSYEQYF
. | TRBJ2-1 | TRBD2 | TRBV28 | TGTGCCAGCGAAGGGGGACTAGCGGGGTTGAGCTCCTACAATGAGCAGTTCTTC | CASEGGLAGLSSYNEQFF
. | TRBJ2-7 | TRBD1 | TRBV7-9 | TGTTCCAGCAGGGCTTACGACAGGGGCCACGAGCAGTACTTC | CSSRAYDRGHEQYF
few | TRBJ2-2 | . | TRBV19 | TGTGCCAGTGGGAGAGAACTAGGAGGATTCAGGACCGGGGAGCTGTTTTTT | CASGRELGGFRTGELFF
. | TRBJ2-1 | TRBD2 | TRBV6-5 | TGTGCCAGCAGTTACTCGTCTAGCGGGGGAAATGAGCAGTTCTTC | CASSYSSSGGNEQFF
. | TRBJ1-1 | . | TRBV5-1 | TGCGCCAGCAGCTTGCTGGGCCTGAACACTGAAGCTTTCTTT | CASSLLGLNTEAFF
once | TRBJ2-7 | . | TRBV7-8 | TGTGCCAGCAGCATATCCGGAACCCGGGGCGAGCAGTACTTC | CASSISGTRGEQYF
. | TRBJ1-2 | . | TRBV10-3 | TGTGCCATCAGCACAGGGAGCCATGGCTACACCTTC | CAISTGSHGYTF
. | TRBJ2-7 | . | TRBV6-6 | TGTGCCAGCAGTCCCGCCTACGAGCAGTACTTC | CASSPAYEQYF
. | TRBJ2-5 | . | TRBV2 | TGTGCCAGCGGGGGAGGGACCCAGTACTTC | CASGGGTQYF
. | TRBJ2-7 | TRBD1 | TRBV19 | TGTGCCAGTAGTATTATCCGGACAGGGGATTCCTACGAGCAGTACTTC | CASSIIRTGDSYEQYF
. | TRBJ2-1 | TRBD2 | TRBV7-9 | TGTGCCAGCAGCCCTAAAATAGCGGGGGGTGAAGATGAGCAGTTCTTC | CASSPKIAGGEDEQFF
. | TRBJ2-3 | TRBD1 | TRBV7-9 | TGTGCCAGCAGCCTAAGCTACAGGGGGCAGGGAGATACGCAGTATTTT | CASSLSYRGQGDTQYF
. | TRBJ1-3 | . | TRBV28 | TGTGCCAGCAGTTTTTTCAACTCTGGAAACACCATATATTTT | CASSFFNSGNTIYF
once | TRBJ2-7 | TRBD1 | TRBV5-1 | TGCGCCAGCAGGCTCGATACGGGACAGGACTCCTACGAGCAGTACTTC | CASRLDTGQDSYEQYF
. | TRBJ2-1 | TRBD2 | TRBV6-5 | TGTGCCAGCAGTTACGGCGGGGGGCCCCCAAATAATGAGCAGTTCTTC | CASSYGGGPPNNEQFF
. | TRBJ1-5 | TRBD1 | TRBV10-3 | TGTGCCATCAGTGAGTCAACAGGGGGTCGTCAGCCCCAGCATTTT | CAISESTGGRQPQHF
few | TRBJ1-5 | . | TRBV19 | TGTGCCATCGGACAGTATAGCAATCAGCCCCAGCATTTT | CAIGQYSNQPQHF
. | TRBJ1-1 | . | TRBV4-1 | TGCGCCAGCAGCCAAGTCGAGGCAATGGGCACTGAAGCTTTCTTT | CASSQVEAMGTEAFF
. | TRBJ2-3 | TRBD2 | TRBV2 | TGTGCCAGCAGTGATAGGCGGGGGGGCACCCATACGCAGTATTTT | CASSDRRGGTHTQYF
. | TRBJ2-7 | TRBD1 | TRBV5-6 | TGTGCCAGCAGCTTGGGTCCGGGACAGGGAACCGAGCAGTACTTC | CASSLGPGQGTEQYF
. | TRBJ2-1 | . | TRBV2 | TGTGCCAGCATGTTCGGAGGGGAGCAGTTCTTC | CASMFGGEQFF
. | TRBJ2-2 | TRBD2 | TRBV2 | TGTGCCAGCAGTGATACCCGGGGGGGACGGGAGCTGTTTTTT | CASSDTRGGRELFF
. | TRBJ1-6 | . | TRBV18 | TGTGCCAGCTCCCCAGACTTCGACCACTATAATTCACCCCTCCACTTT | CASSPDFDHYNSPLHF
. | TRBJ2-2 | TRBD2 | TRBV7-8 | TGTGCCAGCAGCCACATTAGCGGGACCGGGGAGCTGTTTTTT | CASSHISGTGELFF
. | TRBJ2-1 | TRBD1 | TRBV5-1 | TGCGCCAGCAGCTTGGGGGACAGGGAGACCAATGAGCAGTTCTTC | CASSLGDRETNEQFF
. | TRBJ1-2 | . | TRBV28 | TGTGCCAGCAGTCCGGACAGTCCCCTGTTTGTCTATGGCTACACCTTC | CASSPDSPLFVYGYTF
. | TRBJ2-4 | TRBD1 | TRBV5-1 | TGCGCCAGCAGCATCGACAGGGGCTCGTCCGGCATTCAGTACTTC | CASSIDRGSSGIQYF
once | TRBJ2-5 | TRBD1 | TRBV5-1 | TGCGCCAGCAGGCCCTTAGGACAGGGGTATTGGGAGACCCAGTACTTC | CASRPLGQGYWETQYF
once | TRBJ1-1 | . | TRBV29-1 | TGCAGCGTATCGGGGACACCCGAGGTTTACACTGAAGCTTTCTTT | CSVSGTPEVYTEAFF
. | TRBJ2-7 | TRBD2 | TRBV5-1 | TGCGCCAGCAGCTCTCGGGGCGGGGGGGCCTACGAGCAGTACTTC | CASSSRGGGAYEQYF
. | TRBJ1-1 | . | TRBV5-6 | TGTGCCAGCAGCTTCTCCCCGAACACTGAAGCTTTCTTT | CASSFSPNTEAFF
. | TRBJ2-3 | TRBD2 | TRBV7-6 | TGTGCCAGCAGGGGGGGGACTAGCGCAGATACGCAGTATTTT | CASRGGTSADTQYF